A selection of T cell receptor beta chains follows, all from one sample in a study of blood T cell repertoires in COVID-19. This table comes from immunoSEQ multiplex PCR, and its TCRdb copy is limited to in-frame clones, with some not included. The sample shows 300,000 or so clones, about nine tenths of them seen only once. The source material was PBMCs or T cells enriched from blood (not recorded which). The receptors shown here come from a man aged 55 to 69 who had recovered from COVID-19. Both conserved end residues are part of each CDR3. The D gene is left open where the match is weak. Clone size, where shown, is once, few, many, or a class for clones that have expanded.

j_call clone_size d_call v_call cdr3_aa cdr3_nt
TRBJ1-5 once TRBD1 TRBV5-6 CASSFGTGAQPQHF TGTGCCAGCAGCTTCGGGACAGGGGCGCAGCCCCAGCATTTT
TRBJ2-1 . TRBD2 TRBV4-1 CASSQEGLAGLEQFF TGCGCCAGCAGCCAAGAGGGGCTAGCGGGGCTTGAGCAGTTCTTC
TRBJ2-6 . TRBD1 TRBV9 CASSVGGQAGVLTF TGTGCCAGCAGCGTAGGGGGACAGGCGGGCGTCCTGACTTTC
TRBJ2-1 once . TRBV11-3 CASSLGGRWDNEQFF TGTGCCAGCAGCTTAGGGGGGAGGTGGGACAATGAGCAGTTCTTC
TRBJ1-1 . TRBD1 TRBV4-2 CASSQGTGTEAFF TGTGCCAGCAGCCAAGGGACAGGCACTGAAGCTTTCTTT
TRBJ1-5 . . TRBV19 CASKNLREPQHF TGTGCCAGTAAGAACCTCCGGGAGCCCCAGCATTTT
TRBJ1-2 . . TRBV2 CASSEALGGYGYTF TGTGCCAGCAGTGAAGCTCTCGGGGGGTATGGCTACACCTTC
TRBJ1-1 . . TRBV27 CASSHQGITEAFF TGTGCCAGCAGTCACCAGGGTATCACTGAAGCTTTCTTT
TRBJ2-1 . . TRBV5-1 CASSLEQGFIRSNEQFF TGCGCCAGCAGCTTGGAGCAGGGGTTCATTCGGTCCAATGAGCAGTTCTTC
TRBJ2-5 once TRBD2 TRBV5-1 CASSLVAGEETQYF TGCGCCAGCAGCTTGGTGGCGGGAGAGGAGACCCAGTACTTC
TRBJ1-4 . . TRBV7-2 CASSLAAGEKLFF TGTGCCAGCAGCTTAGCGGCAGGGGAAAAACTGTTTTTT
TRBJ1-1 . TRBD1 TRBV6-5 CASKTQGWDTEAFF TGTGCCAGCAAGACACAGGGGTGGGACACTGAAGCTTTCTTT
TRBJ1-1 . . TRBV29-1 CSVEVQGAEAFF TGCAGCGTTGAAGTCCAGGGTGCTGAAGCTTTCTTT
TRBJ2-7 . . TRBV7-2 CASNEWTRRGEQYF TGTGCCAGCAACGAGTGGACAAGGAGGGGCGAGCAGTACTTC
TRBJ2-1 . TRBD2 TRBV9 CASSSYSGGNDNEQFF TGTGCCAGCAGCTCGTATAGCGGGGGAAATGACAATGAGCAGTTCTTC
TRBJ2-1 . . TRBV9 CASSVGGEGYNEQFF TGTGCCAGCAGCGTAGGGGGTGAGGGCTACAATGAGCAGTTCTTC
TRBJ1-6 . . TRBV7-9 CASSLASAQGGEPLHF TGTGCCAGCAGCTTAGCATCGGCACAGGGAGGGGAACCCCTCCACTTT
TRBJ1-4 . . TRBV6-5 CASSATGLREKLFF TGTGCCAGCAGCGCAACAGGGTTGCGGGAAAAACTGTTTTTT
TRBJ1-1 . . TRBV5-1 CASSSPPGHFNTEAFF TGCGCCAGCAGCTCCCCTCCGGGACACTTTAACACTGAAGCTTTCTTT
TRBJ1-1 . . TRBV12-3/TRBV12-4 CASSLQENTEAFF TGTGCCAGCAGTTTACAGGAGAACACTGAAGCTTTCTTT
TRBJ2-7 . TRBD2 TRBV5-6 CASSRGGPGAVFEQYF TGTGCCAGCAGCCGGGGGGGACCCGGGGCGGTATTCGAGCAGTACTTC
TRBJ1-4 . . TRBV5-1 CASSDQGLGKLFF TGCGCCAGCAGCGACCAGGGGTTGGGCAAACTGTTTTTT
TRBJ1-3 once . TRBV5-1 CASSSTQGNTIYF TGCGCCAGCAGCAGCACTCAAGGAAACACCATATATTTT
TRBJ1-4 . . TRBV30 CAWSWDTTTNEKLFF TGTGCCTGGAGTTGGGACACAACAACTAATGAAAAACTGTTTTTT
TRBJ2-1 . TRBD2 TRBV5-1 CASSLREVFDEQFF TGCGCCAGCAGCTTACGGGAGGTATTTGATGAGCAGTTCTTC
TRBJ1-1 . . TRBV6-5 CASRGGTEAFF TGTGCCAGCAGAGGGGGCACTGAAGCTTTCTTT
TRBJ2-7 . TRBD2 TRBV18 CASSPVGLAGVRYEQYF TGTGCCAGCTCACCAGTAGGACTAGCGGGAGTGCGGTACGAGCAGTACTTC
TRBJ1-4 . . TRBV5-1 CASSFSTANEKLFF TGCGCCAGCAGCTTTTCGACTGCTAATGAAAAACTGTTTTTT
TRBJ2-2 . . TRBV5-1 CASSPGGSVLNTGELFF TGCGCCAGCAGCCCGGGGGGCTCTGTTTTGAACACCGGGGAGCTGTTTTTT
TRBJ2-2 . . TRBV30 CAWSLGASGELFF TGTGCCTGGAGTTTGGGGGCGTCGGGGGAGCTGTTTTTT
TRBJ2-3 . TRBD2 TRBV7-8 CASSLNSGRALDTQYF TGTGCCAGCAGCTTAAATAGCGGGAGGGCCTTAGATACGCAGTATTTT
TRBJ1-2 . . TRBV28 CASREQGEHGYTF TGTGCCAGCAGGGAACAGGGAGAGCATGGCTACACCTTC
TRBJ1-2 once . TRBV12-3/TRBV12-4 CASSPDRNYGYTF TGTGCCAGCAGCCCTGACAGGAACTATGGCTACACCTTC
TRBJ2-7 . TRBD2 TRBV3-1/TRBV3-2 CASSPKLGTSGGAGYEQYF TGTGCCAGCAGCCCCAAATTAGGGACTAGCGGGGGGGCTGGATACGAGCAGTACTTC